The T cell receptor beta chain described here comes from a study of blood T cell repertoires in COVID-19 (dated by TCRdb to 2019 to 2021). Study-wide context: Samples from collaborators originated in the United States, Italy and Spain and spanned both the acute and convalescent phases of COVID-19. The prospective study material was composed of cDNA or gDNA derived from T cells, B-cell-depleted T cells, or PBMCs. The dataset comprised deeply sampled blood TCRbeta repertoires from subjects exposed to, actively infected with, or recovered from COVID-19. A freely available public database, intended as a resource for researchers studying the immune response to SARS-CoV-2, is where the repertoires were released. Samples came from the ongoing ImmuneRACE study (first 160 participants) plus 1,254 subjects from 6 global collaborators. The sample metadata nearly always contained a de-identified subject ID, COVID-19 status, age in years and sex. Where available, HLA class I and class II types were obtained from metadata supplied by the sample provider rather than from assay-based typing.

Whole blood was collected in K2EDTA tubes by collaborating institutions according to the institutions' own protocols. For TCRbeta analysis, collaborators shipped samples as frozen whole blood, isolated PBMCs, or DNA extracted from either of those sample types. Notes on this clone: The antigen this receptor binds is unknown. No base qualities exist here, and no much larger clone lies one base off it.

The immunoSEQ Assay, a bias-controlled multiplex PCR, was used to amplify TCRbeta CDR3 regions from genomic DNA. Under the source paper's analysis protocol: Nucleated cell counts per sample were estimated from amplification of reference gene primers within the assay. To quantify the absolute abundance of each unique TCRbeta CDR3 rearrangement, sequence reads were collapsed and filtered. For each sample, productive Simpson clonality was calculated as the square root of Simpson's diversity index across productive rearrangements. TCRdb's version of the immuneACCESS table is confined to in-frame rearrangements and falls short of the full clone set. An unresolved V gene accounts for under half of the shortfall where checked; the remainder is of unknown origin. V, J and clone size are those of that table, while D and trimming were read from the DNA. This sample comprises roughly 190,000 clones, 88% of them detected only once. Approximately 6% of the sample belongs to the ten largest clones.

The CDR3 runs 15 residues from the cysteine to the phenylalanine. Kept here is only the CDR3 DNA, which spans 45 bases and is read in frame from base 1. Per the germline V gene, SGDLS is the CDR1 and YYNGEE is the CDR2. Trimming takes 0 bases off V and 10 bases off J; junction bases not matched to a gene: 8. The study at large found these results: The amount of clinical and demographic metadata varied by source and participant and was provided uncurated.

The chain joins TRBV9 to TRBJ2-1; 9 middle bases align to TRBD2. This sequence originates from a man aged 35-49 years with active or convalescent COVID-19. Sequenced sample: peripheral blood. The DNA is TGTGCCAGCAGCGTAGCAGCGGGGGGCCTCCGGGAGCAGTTCTTC. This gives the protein CASSVAAGGLREQFF.